This T cell receptor (beta chain) was profiled in a study of T cells in Graves' hyperthyroidism and ophthalmopathy (dated by TCRdb to between 2018 and 2021). Regarding the study in general: Peripheral blood samples were taken at initial diagnosis, before any treatment was given. After blood sampling, hyperthyroidism patients were treated with methimazole at a starting dose of 30 mg daily, and ophthalmopathy patients were treated with high-dose intravenous methylprednisolone. The study also compared thyroid tissue and blood T-cell repertoires from a handful of Graves' hyperthyroidism patients. For training and testing, the 100 or so patients in the discovery cohort were randomly divided in a 7:3 ratio. Prospective prediction of ophthalmopathy was tested in an independent validation cohort of approximately 18 hyperthyroidism patients and around 16 patients who later progressed to ophthalmopathy. The paper reports TCR Vbeta CDR3 sequencing of approximately 130 peripheral blood samples: 40 or so ophthalmopathy, fewer than 80 hyperthyroidism and 17 progressor patients. TCR V-J signatures able to tell the groups apart were searched for in a discovery cohort of 90 to 100 patients, of whom over 40 had Graves' ophthalmopathy and about 60 had stable Graves' hyperthyroidism.

The TCR beta CDR3 regions were amplified from the RNA transcripts. The first round of RT-PCR for the TCR CDR3 was performed with the HTBI primer set and the Qiagen OneStep RT-PCR kit. The libraries were constructed in a second round of multiplex PCR and then size-selected and purified. Libraries were sequenced paired-end with 100 bp reads on an Illumina HiSeq2000. As for the original processing: SOAPnuke was used to process the raw data, throwing out any read that contained adapters or uncalled bases, had a mean Phred below 15, or lacked an exact constant-primer or identifier match. High-quality paired reads were merged with COPE v1.2.5, and unique nucleotide sequences were defined as clonotypes. MiTCR v1.1 was used to align the clonotypes against IMGT TRBV, TRBD and TRBJ reference segments. The analysis included only V-J combinations with a frequency above 0.0001, which together covered 98% to 99.2% of the repertoires. A TCS score was defined as the ratio between F50 (clonal expansion) and ExV (chaos), using BLOSUM62-based TCRdist between CDR3 peptides within each V-J. Welch's t-statistics and random forest reduced approximately 520 V-J features to about 12, which were used in a naive Bayes classifier (R e1071). TCRdb redid the processing of the public reads, applying fastp at Q25 and MiXCR, and retained in-frame beta chains. CDR3 protein sequences are deduplicated, and each keeps its most common genes and DNA. The authors' filters were not applied to this entry. For this sample the table gives roughly 350,000 distinct CDR3 sequences, of which roughly an eighth were detected only once. The ten top clones hold approximately 35% of the sample.

V is clipped by 0 bases and J by 10 bases, and the sequence between their germline boundaries is 15 bases long. Per the germline V gene (reference sequence), LGHDT is the CDR1 and YNNKEL is the CDR2. The CDR3 runs 14 amino acids, cysteine and phenylalanine included. Only the CDR3 DNA stays, 42 bases, in frame from base 1. Ophthalmopathy patients had moderately to severely active disease, Clinical Activity Score of at least 3, NOSPECS grade of at least 4, and duration under 3 months. Patients with uncontrolled infections, other autoimmune diseases, pregnancy or lactation were excluded. Clinical symptoms, serum thyroxine and TRAb, thyroid ultrasound, and orbital computed tomography formed the basis for the diagnoses. Ficoll-Paque density gradient centrifugation was used to isolate PBMCs from about 10 ml of fresh peripheral blood. Total RNA was extracted with Trizol reagent, and quality was checked on an Agilent 2100 Bioanalyzer.

This clonotype came up many times. No cognate antigen has been identified for it. Base qualities are not provided; no much larger clone lies one nucleotide away. Overall study results and their limits: Sample size was not statistically predetermined, and investigators were not blinded to group allocation. In validation, the model predicted progression to ophthalmopathy a median of roughly 6.5 months before onset, with over 55% sensitivity and 72.22% specificity. In cross-validation, a model built on a 13 V-J signature told ophthalmopathy apart from stable hyperthyroidism with approximately 91% sensitivity and about 81% specificity, and in testing the same model reached 80%/75%. Most expanded thyroid clonotypes (frequency above 0.001) were also detected in blood, a finding suggesting that blood repertoires may reflect thyroid immune responses.

The sequence derives from a woman aged 40 to 55 with Graves' ophthalmopathy. The chain joins TRBV3-1 to TRBJ1-1, with a tentative D gene TRBD1 over 6 matching bases. Sequenced material: blood. The sequenced DNA is TGTGCCAGCAGCCAAGAGATGACAGGTTATTCAGCTTTCTTT. It codes for CASSQEMTGYSAFF.